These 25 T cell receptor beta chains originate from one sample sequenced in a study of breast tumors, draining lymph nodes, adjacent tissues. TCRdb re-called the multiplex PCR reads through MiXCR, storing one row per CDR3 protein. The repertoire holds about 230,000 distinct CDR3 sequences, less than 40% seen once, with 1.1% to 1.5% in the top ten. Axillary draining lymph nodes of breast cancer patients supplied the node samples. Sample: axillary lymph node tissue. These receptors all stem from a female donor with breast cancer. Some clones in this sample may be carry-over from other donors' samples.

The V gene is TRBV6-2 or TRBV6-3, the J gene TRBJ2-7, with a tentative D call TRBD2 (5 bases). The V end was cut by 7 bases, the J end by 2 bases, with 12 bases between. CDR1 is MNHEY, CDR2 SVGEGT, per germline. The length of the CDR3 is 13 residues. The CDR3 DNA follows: TGTGCCAGCACCGACTCGGGGACCTACGAGCAGTACTTC. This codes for CASTDSGTYEQYF.

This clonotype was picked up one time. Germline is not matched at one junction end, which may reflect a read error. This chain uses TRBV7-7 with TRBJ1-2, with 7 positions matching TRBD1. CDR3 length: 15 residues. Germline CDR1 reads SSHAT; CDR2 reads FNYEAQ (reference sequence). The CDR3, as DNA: TGTGCTAGCAGCTTAGCAGGGGGACCTGCCTATGGCTACACCTTC. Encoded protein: CASSLAGGPAYGYTF.

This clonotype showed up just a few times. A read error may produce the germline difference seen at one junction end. The CDR3 DNA follows: TGTGCCAGCAGTGCACCTGGGGGTTTGGGGATCTTC. Amino acids: CASSAPGGLGIF. The rearrangement uses TRBV6-2 or TRBV6-3 and TRBJ2-1; D might be TRBD1 or TRBD2, each matching 5 bases. CDR1 and CDR2 (germline): MNHEY, SVGEGT. The CDR3 is 12 amino acids.

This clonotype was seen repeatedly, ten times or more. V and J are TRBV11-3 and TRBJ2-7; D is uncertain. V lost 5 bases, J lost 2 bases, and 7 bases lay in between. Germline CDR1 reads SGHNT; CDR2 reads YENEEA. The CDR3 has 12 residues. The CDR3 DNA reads TGTGCCAGCAGCCAATTACCCTACGAGCAGTACTTC. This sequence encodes CASSQLPYEQYF.

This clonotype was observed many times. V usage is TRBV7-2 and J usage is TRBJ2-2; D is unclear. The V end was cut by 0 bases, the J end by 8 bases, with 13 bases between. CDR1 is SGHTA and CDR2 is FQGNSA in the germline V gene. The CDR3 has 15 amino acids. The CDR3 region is CASSLALESRGELFF. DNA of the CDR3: TGTGCCAGCAGCTTAGCGCTGGAGAGTCGGGGGGAGCTGTTTTTT.

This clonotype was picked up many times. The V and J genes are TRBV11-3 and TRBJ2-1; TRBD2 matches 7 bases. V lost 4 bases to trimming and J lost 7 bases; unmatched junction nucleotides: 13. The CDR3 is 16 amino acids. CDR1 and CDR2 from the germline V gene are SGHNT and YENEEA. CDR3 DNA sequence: TGTGCCAGCAGCTCCCCGCCTAGCGGCTCTAGGAATGAGCAGTTCTTC. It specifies CASSSPPSGSRNEQFF.

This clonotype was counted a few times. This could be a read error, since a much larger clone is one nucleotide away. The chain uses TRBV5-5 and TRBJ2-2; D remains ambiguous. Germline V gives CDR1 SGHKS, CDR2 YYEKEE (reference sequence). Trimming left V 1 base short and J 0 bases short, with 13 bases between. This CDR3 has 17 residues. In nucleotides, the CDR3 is TGTGCCAGCAGCTTGTTTTCGGCCAGCTCGAACACCGGGGAGCTGTTTTTT. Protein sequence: CASSLFSASSNTGELFF.

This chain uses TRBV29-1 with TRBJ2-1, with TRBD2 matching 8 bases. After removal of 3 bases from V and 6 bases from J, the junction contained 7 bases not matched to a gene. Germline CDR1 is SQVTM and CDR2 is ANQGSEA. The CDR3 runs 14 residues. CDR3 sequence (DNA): TGCAGCGTTGACCTAGCGGGTCTAAGCAATGAGCAGTTCTTC. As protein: CSVDLAGLSNEQFF.

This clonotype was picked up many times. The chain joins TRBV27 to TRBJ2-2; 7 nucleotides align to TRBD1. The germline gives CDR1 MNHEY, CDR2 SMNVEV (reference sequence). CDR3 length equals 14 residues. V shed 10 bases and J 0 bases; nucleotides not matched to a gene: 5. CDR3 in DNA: TGTGCCACCTCGGGACAGCCGAACACCGGGGAGCTGTTTTTT. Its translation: CATSGQPNTGELFF.

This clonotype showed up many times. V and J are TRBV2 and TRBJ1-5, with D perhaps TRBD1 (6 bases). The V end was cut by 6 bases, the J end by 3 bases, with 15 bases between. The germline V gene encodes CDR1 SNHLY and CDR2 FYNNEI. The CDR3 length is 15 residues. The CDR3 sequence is CASSLDGQINQPQHF. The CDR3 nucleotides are TGTGCCAGCAGCCTCGATGGACAGATCAATCAGCCCCAGCATTTT.

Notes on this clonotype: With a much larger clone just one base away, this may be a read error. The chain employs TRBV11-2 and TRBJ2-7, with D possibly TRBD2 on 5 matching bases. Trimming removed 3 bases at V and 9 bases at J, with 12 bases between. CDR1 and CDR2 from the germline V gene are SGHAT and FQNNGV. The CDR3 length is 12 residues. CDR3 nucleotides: TGTGCCAGCAGCTTCACTAGTTCCGCGCAGTACTTC. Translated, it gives CASSFTSSAQYF. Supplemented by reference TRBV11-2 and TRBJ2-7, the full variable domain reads EAGVAQSPRYKIIEKRQSVAFWCNPISGHATLYWYQQILGQGPKLLIQFQNNGVVDDSQLPKDRFSAERLKGVDSTLKIQPAKLEDSAVYLCASSFTSSAQYFGPGTRLTVT.

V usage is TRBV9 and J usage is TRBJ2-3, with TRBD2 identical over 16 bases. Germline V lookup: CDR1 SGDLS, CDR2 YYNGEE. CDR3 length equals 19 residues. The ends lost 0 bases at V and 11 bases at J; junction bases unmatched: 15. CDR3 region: CASSVAFEGLAGGPGEQYF. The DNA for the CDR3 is TGTGCCAGCAGCGTAGCGTTTGAGGGACTAGCGGGAGGGCCAGGTGAGCAGTATTTT.

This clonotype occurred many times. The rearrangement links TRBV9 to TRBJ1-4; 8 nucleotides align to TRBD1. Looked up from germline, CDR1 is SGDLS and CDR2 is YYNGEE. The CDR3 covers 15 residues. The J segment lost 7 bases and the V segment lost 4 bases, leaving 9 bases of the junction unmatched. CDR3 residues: CASSPGTGFLEKLFF. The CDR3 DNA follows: TGTGCCAGCAGCCCGGGGACAGGTTTCCTTGAAAAACTGTTTTTT. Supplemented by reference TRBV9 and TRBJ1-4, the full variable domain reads DSGVTQTPKHLITATGQRVTLRCSPRSGDLSVYWYQQSLDQGLQFLIQYYNGEERAKGNILERFSAQQFPDLHSELNLSSLELGDSALYFCASSPGTGFLEKLFFGSGTQLSVL.

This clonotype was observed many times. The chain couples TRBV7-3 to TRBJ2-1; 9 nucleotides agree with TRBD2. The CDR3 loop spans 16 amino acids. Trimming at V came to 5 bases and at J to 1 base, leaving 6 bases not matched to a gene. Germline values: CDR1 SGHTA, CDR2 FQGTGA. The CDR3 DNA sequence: TGTGCCAGCAGCCCCGGACTAGCGCCTTCCTACAATGAGCAGTTCTTC. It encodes CASSPGLAPSYNEQFF.

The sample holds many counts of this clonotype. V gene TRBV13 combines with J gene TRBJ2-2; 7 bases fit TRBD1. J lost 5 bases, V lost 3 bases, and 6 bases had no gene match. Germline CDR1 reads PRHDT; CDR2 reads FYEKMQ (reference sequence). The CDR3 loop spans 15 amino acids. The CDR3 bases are TGTGCCAGCAGCTTGTTAGGGGGCAGAACCGGGGAGCTGTTTTTT. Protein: CASSLLGGRTGELFF.

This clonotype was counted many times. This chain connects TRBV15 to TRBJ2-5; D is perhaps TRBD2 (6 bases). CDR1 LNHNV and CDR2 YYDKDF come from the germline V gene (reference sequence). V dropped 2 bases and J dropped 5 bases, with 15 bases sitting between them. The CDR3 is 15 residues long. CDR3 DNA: TGTGCCACCAGCAGATGGGAGGCCGGTAGGGAGACCCAGTACTTC. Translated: CATSRWEAGRETQYF.

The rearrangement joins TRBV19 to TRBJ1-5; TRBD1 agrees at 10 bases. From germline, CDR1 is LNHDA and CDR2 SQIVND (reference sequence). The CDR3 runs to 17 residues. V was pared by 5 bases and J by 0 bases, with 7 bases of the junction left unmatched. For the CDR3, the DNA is TGTGCCAGTAGTGCGCGTAGGACAGGGGGTAGCAATCAGCCCCAGCATTTT. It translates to CASSARRTGGSNQPQHF.

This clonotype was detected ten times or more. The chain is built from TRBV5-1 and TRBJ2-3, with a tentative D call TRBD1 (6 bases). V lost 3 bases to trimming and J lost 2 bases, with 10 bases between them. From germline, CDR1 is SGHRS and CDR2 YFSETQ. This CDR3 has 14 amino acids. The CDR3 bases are TGCGCCAGCAGCTGGGACACCTACACAGATACGCAGTATTTT. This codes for CASSWDTYTDTQYF.

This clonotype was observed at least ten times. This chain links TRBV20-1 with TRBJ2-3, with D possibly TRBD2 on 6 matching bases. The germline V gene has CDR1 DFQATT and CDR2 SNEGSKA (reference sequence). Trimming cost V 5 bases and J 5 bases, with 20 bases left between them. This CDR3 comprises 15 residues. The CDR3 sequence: CSAEIVAGNVDTQYF. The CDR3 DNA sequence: TGCAGTGCTGAAATCGTCGCGGGAAATGTAGATACGCAGTATTTT.

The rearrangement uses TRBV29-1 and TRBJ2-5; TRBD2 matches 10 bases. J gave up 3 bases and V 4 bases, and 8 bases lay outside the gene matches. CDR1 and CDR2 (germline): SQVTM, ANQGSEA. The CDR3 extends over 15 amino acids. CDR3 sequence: CSVAGDLAGEETQYF. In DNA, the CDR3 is TGCAGCGTTGCCGGGGATCTAGCGGGAGAAGAGACCCAGTACTTC.

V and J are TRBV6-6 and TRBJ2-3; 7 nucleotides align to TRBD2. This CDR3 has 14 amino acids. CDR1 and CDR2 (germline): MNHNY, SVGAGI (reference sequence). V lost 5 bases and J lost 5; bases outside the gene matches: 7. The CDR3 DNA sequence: TGTGCCAGCAGTCACGGGACTACCTTAGATACGCAGTATTTT. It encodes CASSHGTTLDTQYF.

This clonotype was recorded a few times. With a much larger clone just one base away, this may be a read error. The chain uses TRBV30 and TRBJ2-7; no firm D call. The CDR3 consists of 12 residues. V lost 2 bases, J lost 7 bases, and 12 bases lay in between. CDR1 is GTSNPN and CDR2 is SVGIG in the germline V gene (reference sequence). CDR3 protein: CAWSQYSDEQYF. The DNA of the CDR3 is TGTGCCTGGAGTCAGTACTCGGATGAGCAGTACTTC.

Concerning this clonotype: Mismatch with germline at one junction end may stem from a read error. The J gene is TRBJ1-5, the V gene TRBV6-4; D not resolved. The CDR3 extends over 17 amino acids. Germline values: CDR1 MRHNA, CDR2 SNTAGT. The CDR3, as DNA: TGTGCCTGCAGTGAGAGACACCTTTCCACCGTCAATCAGCCCCAGCATTTT. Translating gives CACSERHLSTVNQPQHF.

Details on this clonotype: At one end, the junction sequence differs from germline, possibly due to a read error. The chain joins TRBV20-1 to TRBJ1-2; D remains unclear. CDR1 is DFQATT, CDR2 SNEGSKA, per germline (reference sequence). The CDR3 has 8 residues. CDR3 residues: CSSKTSAF. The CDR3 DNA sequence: TGCAGTTCCAAGACTAGCGCCTTC.

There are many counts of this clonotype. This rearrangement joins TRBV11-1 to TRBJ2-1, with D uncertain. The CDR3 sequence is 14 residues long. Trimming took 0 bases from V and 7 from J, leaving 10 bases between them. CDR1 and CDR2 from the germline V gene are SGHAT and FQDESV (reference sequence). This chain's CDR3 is CASSLAGDKNEQFF. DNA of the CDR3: TGTGCCAGCAGCTTAGCAGGCGACAAGAATGAGCAGTTCTTC.